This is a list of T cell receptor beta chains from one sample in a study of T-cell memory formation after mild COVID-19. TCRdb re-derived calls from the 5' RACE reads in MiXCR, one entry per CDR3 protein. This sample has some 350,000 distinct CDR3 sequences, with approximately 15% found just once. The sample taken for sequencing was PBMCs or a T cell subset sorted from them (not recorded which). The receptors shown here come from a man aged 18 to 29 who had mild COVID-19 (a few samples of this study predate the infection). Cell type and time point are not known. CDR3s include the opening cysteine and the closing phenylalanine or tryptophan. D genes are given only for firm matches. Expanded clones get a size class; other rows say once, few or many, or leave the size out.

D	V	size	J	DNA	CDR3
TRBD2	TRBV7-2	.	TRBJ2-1	TGTGCCAGCAGACTACTCGGGGGGGCTTACAATGAGCAGTTCTTC	CASRLLGGAYNEQFF
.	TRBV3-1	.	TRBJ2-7	TGTGCCAGCAGCCAAGATTTGGATCGTGTGACTCGCTACGAGCAGTACTTC	CASSQDLDRVTRYEQYF
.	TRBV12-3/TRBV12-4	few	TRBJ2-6	TGTGCCAGCCGAGCCAGGGGCGCAGACTCTGGGGCCAACGTCCTGACTTTC	CASRARGADSGANVLTF
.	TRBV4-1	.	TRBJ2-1	TGCGCCAGCTACGGGAAAGGGCTTTATGGGAATGAGCAGTTCTTC	CASYGKGLYGNEQFF
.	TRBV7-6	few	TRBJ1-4	TGTGCCAGCAGCTTGGACCACTCGGGATTGAATGAAAAACTGTTTTTT	CASSLDHSGLNEKLFF
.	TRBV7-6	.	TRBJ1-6	TGTGCCAGCAGCTTAGAGGAGTATAATTCACCCCTCCACTTT	CASSLEEYNSPLHF
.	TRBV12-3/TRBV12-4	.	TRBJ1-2	TGTGCCAGCAGTTTTTCGGAGAACTATGGCTACACCTTC	CASSFSENYGYTF
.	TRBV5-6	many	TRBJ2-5	TGTGCCAGCAGCTTCAGGATGGGGGCGGAGACCCAGTACTTC	CASSFRMGAETQYF
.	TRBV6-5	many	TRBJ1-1	TGTGCCAGCAGTTACCTACAAGACACTGAAGCTTTCTTT	CASSYLQDTEAFF
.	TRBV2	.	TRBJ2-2	TGTGCCAGCAGGAGACTTCCAACCGGGGAGCTGTTTTTT	CASRRLPTGELFF
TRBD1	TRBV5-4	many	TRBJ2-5	TGTGCCAGCAGCTACGACAGGGACCAAGAGACCCAGTACTTC	CASSYDRDQETQYF
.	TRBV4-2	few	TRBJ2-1	TGTGCCAGCAGCCAAGGACCGGGGTCGGGCTCCTACAATGAGCAGTTCTTC	CASSQGPGSGSYNEQFF
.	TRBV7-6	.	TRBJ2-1	TGTGCCAGCAGCTTAGGGGTTCGGGGTAGGCGACCAAATGAGCAGTTCTTC	CASSLGVRGRRPNEQFF
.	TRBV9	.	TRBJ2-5	TGTGCCAGCAGCCAGCCCAGGGGGAGGAAGGAGCACATACAAGAGACCCAGTACTTC	CASSQPRGRKEHIQETQYF
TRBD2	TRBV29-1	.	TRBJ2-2	TGCAGCGCGGCGGGGGGGCCGACCGGGGAGCTGTTTTTT	CSAAGGPTGELFF
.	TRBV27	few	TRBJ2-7	TGTGCCAGCAGTTCCCGACAGGAAATACACGAGCAGTACTTC	CASSSRQEIHEQYF